The clone carrying this T cell receptor beta chain was seen once. Antigen: not known. The data were produced by immunoSEQ multiplex PCR, yet TCRdb's version contains in-frame clones alone and is incomplete. The sample yields 60,000 to 75,000 clones, roughly 95% seen once. These data belong to a study of human thymus T cells. The V and J ends lost 6 bases and 3 bases, in that order; junction bases with no gene match: 12. The CDR3 contains 16 residues. Germline assignment: CDR1 MNHEY and CDR2 SMNVEV (reference sequence). The source of the thymus tissue was resections taken during corrective heart surgery. Donors were healthy Finnish infants having corrective surgery for congenital heart defects. Study findings and constraints: Thymic and blood repertoires appeared to carry a bias in their V and J gene usage. The related literature has documented a marked overlap of thymic repertoires among unrelated individuals.

The rearrangement uses TRBV27 and TRBJ1-1, with 8 nucleotides matching TRBD1. Specimen: thymus tissue. This TCR came from a girl under three years old with a congenital heart defect but otherwise immunologically healthy. CDR3 region: CASSRGTGASHTEAFF. The CDR3 region has the DNA TGTGCCAGCAGCCGCGGGACAGGTGCATCCCACACTGAAGCTTTCTTT.